Shown below are 2 T cell receptor beta chains from a single sample sequenced in a study of response to subunit inactivated influenza vaccine. TCRdb re-called the RT-PCR reads with MiXCR, one entry per CDR3 protein. The sample carries around 540,000 distinct CDR3 sequences, 12% recorded once. The sequencing used PBMCs from blood, collected on the day of vaccination. The source is a middle-aged man who received an inactivated influenza vaccine.

The J gene is TRBJ2-7, the V gene TRBV3-1; D is ambiguous. The CDR3 totals 15 residues. V was pared by 4 bases and J by 5 bases, with 18 bases between. The germline V gene has CDR1 LGHDT and CDR2 YNNKEL (reference sequence). CDR3 nucleotide sequence: TGTGCCAGCAGCCCCGGGCGCCAGTCTCGGGACGAGCAGTACTTC. This codes for CASSPGRQSRDEQYF.

This clonotype was recorded at least ten times. The J gene is TRBJ1-6, the V gene TRBV20-1, with unresolved D. The V end lost 1 base, the J end lost 9 bases, and 13 bases lay between the germline ends. Germline-derived CDR1 and CDR2 are DFQATT and SNEGSKA (reference sequence). This CDR3 spans 14 amino acids. The CDR3 bases are TGCAGTGCTAGAGGGTCCGGCGATAGTTCACCCCTCCACTTT. It translates to CSARGSGDSSPLHF.